The clone carrying this TCR beta chain was picked up many times. The record originates from a study of human T cells and chemical hapten exposure. Trimming cost V 5 bases and J 8 bases; bases outside gene matches: 8. Germline V lookup: CDR1 SGHVS, CDR2 FQNEAQ. The CDR3 runs 15 residues. As to time point: patch test 2, 6 weeks after DPC sensitization. Specified treatment: therapeutic diphenylcyclopropenone sensitization with weekly scalp DPC. Via MiXCR, TCRdb re-called the RACE reads, giving one row per CDR3 protein. The sample has 84,000 or so distinct CDR3 sequences; roughly a tenth are singletons. The chain combines TRBV7-8 with TRBJ2-1, with 11 bases identical to TRBD1. The receptor was derived from a woman aged 25-40 years with alopecia areata. Some clones in this sample may be carry-over from other donors' samples. The material sequenced was whole blood, taken in connection with sensitization to the hapten diphenylcyclopropenone (DPC). The CDR3 DNA is TGTGCCAGCAGCGACGGACAGGGGGCGCCGGATGAGCAGTTCTTC. This encodes CASSDGQGAPDEQFF. Drawing the rest from reference TRBV7-8 and TRBJ2-1, the complete variable domain is GAGVSQSPRYKVAKRGQDVALRCDPISGHVSLFWYQQALGQGPEFLTYFQNEAQLDKSGLPSDRFFAERPEGSVSTLKIQRTQQEDSAVYLCASSDGQGAPDEQFFGPGTRLTVL.